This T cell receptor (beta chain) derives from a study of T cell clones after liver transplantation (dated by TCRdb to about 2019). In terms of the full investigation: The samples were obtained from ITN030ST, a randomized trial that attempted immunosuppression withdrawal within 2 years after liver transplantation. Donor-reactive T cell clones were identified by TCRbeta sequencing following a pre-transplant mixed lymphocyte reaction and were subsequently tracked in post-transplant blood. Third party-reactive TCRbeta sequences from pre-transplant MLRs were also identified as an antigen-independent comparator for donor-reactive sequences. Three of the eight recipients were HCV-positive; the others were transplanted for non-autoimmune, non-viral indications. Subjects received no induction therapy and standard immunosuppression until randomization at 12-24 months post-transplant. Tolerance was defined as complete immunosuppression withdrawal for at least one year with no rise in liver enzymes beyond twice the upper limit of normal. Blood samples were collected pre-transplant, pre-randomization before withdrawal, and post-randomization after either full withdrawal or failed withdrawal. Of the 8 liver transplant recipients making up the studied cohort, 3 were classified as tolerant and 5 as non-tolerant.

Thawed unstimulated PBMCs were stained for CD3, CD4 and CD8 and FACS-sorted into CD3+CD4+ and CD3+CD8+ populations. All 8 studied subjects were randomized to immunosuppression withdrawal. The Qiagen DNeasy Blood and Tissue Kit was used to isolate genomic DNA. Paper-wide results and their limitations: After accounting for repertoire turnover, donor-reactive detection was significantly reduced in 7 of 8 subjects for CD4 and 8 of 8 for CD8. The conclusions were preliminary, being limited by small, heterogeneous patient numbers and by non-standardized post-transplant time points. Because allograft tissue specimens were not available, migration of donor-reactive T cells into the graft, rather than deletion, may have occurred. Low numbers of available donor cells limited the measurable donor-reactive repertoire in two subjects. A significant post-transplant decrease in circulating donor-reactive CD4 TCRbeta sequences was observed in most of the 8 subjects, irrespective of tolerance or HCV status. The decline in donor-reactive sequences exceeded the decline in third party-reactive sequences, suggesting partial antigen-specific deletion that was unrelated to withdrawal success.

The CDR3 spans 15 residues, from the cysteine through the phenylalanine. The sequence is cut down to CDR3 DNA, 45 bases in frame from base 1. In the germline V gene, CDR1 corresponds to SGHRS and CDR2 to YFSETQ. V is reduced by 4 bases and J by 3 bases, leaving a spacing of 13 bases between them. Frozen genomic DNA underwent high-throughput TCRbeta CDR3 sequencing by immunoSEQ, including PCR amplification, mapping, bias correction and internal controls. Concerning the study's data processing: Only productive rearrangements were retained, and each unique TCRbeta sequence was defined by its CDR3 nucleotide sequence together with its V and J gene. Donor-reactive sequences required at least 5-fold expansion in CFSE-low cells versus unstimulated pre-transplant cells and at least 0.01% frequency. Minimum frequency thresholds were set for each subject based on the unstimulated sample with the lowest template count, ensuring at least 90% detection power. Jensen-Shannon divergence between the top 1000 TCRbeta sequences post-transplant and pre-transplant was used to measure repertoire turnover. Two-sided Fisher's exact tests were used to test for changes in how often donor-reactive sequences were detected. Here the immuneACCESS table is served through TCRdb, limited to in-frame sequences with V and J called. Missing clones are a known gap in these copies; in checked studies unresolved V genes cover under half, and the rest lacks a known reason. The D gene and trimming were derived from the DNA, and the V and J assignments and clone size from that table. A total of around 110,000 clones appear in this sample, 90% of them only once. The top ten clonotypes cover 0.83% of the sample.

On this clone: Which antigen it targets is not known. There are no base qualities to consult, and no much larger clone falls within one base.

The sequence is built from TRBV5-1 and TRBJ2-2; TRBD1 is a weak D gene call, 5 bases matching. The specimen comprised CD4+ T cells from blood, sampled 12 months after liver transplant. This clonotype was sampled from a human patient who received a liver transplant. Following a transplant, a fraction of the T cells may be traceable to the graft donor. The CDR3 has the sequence CASSQNTGDTGELFF. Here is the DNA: TGCGCCAGCAGCCAGAACACAGGAGACACCGGGGAGCTGTTTTTT.